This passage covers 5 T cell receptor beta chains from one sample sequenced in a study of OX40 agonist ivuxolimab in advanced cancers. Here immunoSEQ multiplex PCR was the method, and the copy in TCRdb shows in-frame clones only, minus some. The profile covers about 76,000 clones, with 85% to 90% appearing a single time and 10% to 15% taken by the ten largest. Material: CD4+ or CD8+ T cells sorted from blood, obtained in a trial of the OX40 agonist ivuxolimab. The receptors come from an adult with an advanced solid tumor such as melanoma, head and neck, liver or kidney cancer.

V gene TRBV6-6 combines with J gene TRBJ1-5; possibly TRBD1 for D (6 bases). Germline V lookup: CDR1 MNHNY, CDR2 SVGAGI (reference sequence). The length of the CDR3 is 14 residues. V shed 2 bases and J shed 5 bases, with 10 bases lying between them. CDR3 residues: CASSYRGLDQPQHF. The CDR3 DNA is TGTGCCAGCAGTTACCGGGGGCTCGATCAGCCCCAGCATTTT.

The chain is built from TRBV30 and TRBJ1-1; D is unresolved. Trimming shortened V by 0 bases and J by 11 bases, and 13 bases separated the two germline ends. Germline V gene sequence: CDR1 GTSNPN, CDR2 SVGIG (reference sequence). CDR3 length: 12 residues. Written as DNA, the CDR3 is TGTGCCTGGAGTGTTGTTGCGGAGTTCGCTTTCTTT. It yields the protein CAWSVVAEFAFF.

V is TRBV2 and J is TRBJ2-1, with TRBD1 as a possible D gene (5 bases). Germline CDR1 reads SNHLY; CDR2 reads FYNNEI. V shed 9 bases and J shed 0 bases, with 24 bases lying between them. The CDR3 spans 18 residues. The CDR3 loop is CARTLGQGGPSSYNEQFF. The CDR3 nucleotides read TGTGCCAGGACCTTAGGGCAGGGCGGACCAAGCTCCTACAATGAGCAGTTCTTC. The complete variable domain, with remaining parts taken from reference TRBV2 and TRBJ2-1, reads EPEVTQTPSHQVTQMGQEVILRCVPISNHLYFYWYRQILGQKVEFLVSFYNNEISEKSEIFDDQFSVERPDGSNFTLKIRSTKLEDSAMYFCARTLGQGGPSSYNEQFFGPGTRLTVL.

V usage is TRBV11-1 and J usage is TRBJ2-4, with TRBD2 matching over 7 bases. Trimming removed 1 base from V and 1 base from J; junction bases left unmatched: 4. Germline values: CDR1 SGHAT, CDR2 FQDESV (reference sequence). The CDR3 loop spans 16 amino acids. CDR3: CASSLDGGGAKNIQYF. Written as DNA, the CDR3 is TGTGCCAGCAGCTTAGACGGGGGAGGGGCCAAAAACATTCAGTACTTC.

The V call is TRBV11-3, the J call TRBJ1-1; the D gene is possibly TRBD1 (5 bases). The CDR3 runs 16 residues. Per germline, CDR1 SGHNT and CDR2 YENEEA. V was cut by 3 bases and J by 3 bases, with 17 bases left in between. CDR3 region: CASSFVRSGGDTEAFF. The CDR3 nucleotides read TGTGCCAGCAGCTTTGTGAGGTCGGGGGGGGACACTGAAGCTTTCTTT.